This T cell receptor beta chain was sequenced for a study of identical twins. Broader study findings: Because invariant MAIT and iNKT cells could be present, zero-insertion analyses could be partly confounded. Memory repertoires showed no such pattern, whereas abundant cord blood beta clonotypes carried fewer insertions.

It was template switching that added a universal primer site, and there were unique molecular identifiers on the cDNA. MiXCR was run by TCRdb on the 5' RACE reads, yielding one entry per CDR3 protein. The profile shows roughly 260,000 distinct CDR3 sequences, around 15% of them singletons. The CDR3 is 13 amino acids. The V and J ends lost 7 bases and 3 bases, in that order; junction bases with no gene match: 6. A few counts support this clonotype. Antigen specificity is unknown. This TCR derives from a woman between 18 and 30 years old in good health. The sequencing sample was made of memory (CD45RO+) T cells sorted from blood. The chain employs TRBV12-3 or TRBV12-4 and TRBJ2-7; TRBD2 aligns across 7 bases. The chain's CDR3 is CASTGGSLYEQYF. CDR3 coding DNA: TGTGCCAGCACCGGGGGGTCGCTCTACGAGCAGTACTTC.